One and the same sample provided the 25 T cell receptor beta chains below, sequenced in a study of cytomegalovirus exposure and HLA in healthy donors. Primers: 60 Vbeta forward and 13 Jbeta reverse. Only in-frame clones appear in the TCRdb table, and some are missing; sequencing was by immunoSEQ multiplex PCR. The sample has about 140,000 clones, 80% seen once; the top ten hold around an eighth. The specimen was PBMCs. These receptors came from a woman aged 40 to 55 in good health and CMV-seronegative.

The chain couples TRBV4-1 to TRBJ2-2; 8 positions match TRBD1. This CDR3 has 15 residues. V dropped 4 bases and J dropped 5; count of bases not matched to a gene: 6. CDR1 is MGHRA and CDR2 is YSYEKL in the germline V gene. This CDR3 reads CASSPGTGLTGELFF. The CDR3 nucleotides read TGCGCCAGCAGCCCTGGGACAGGCTTGACCGGGGAGCTGTTTTTT.

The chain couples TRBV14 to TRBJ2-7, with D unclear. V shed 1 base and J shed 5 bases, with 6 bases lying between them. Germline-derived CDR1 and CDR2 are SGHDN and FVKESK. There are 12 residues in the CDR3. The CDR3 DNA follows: TGTGCCAGCAGCCAAGCAATTGACGAGCAGTACTTC. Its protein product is CASSQAIDEQYF.

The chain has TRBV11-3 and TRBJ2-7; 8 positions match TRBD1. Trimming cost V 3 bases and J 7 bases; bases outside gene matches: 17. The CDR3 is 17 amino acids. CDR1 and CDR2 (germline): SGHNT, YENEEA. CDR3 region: CASSLEALGTGEWEQYF. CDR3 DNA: TGTGCCAGCAGCTTGGAGGCCCTAGGGACAGGAGAATGGGAGCAGTACTTC.

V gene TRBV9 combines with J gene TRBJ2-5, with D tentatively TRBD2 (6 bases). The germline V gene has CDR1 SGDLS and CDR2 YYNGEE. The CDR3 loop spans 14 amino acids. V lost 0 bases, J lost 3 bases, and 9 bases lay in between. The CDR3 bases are TGTGCCAGCAGCGTAGCTGGGAGGAAAGAGACCCAGTACTTC. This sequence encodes CASSVAGRKETQYF.

The CDR3 bases are TGTGCCAGCAGTTTAAACAGGGGCGACGACGAGCAGTACTTC. Encoded protein: CASSLNRGDDEQYF. J is TRBJ2-7 and V is TRBV6-5, with 7 nucleotides matching TRBD1. V lost 4 bases and J lost 5; bases outside the gene matches: 8. This CDR3 is built from 14 residues. Germline-derived CDR1 and CDR2 are MNHEY and SVGAGI.

CDR3 loop: CASSFTGGSYEQYF. CDR3 sequence (DNA): TGTGCCAGCAGCTTCACGGGGGGCTCCTACGAGCAGTACTTC. This chain joins TRBV13 and TRBJ2-7; 7 bases align to TRBD2. The CDR3 consists of 14 residues. J lost 0 bases, V lost 3 bases, and 2 bases had no gene match. Germline CDR1 and CDR2: PRHDT and FYEKMQ (reference sequence).

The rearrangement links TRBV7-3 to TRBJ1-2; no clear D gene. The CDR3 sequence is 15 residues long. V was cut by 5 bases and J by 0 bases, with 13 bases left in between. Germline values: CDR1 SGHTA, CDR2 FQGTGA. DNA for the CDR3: TGTGCCAGCAGCCCAACCCCGACAACTAACTATGGCTACACCTTC. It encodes CASSPTPTTNYGYTF.

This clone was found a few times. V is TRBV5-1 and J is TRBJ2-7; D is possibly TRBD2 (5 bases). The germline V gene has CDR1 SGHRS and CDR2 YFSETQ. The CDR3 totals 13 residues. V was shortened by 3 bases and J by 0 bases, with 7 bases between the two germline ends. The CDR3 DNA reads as TGCGCCAGCAGCTCGGGGAACTCCTACGAGCAGTACTTC. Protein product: CASSSGNSYEQYF.

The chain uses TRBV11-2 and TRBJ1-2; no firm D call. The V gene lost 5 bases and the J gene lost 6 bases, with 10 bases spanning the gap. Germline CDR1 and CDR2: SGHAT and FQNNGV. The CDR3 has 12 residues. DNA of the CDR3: TGTGCCAGCAGCCGTACCGGGGATGGCTACACCTTC. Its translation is CASSRTGDGYTF.

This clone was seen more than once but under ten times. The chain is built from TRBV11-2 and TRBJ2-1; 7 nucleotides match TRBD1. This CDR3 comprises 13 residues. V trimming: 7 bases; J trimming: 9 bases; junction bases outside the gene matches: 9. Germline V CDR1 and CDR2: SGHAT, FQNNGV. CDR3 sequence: CASIQQPGGEQFF. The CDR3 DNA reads TGTGCCAGCATCCAGCAACCAGGGGGTGAGCAGTTCTTC.

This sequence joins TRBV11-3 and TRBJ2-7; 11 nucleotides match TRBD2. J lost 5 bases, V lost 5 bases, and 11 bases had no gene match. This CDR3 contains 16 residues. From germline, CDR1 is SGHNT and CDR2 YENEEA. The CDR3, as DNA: TGTGCCAGCAGCCTCCGACTAGCGGGGATATCCCACGAGCAGTACTTC. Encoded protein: CASSLRLAGISHEQYF.

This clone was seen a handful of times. CDR3 in amino acids: CSVEVGQGLEQFF. DNA of the CDR3: TGCAGCGTTGAAGTTGGACAGGGGCTTGAGCAGTTCTTC. The rearrangement uses TRBV29-1 and TRBJ2-1, with TRBD1 matching over 9 bases. The CDR3 loop spans 13 amino acids. J lost 9 bases, V lost 1 base, and 4 bases had no gene match. Germline-derived CDR1 and CDR2 are SQVTM and ANQGSEA.

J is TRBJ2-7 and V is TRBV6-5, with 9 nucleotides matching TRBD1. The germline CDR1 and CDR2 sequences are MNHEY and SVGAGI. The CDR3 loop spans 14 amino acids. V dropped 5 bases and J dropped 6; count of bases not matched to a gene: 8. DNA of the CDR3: TGTGCCAGCAGTCGGACGGGACAGGGATCCGAGCAGTACTTC. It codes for CASSRTGQGSEQYF.

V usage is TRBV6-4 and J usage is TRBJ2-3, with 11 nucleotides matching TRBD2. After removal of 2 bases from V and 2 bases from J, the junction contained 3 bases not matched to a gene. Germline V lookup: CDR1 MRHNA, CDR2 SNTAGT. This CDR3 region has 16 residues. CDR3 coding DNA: TGTGCCAGCAGTGACGGGACTAGCGGATTCACAGATACGCAGTATTTT. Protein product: CASSDGTSGFTDTQYF.

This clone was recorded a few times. CDR3 residues: CASSQNRQGSGQPQHF. In DNA form, the CDR3 reads TGTGCCAGCAGCCAAAACAGACAGGGGTCGGGACAGCCCCAGCATTTT. This chain joins TRBV11-2 and TRBJ1-5; 8 nucleotides align to TRBD1. Looked up from germline, CDR1 is SGHAT and CDR2 is FQNNGV. CDR3 length equals 16 residues. J gave up 7 bases and V 5 bases, and 13 bases lay outside the gene matches.

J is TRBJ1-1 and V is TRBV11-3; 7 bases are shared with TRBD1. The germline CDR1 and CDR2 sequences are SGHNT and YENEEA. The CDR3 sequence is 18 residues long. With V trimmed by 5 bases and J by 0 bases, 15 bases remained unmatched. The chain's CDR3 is CASSNPRGQHAVNTEAFF. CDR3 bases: TGTGCCAGCAGCAACCCTAGGGGACAGCACGCGGTGAACACTGAAGCTTTCTTT.

CDR3 loop: CASSLNRGGTGNEQFF. The CDR3 bases are TGTGCCAGCAGCTTAAATCGGGGGGGTACTGGAAATGAGCAGTTCTTC. The chain uses TRBV7-3 and TRBJ2-1; 8 bases agree with TRBD2. The CDR3 runs 16 residues. Germline V gene lookup returns CDR1 SGHTA and CDR2 FQGTGA. The junction had 9 bases not matched to a gene; V was cut back by 1 base and J by 7 bases.

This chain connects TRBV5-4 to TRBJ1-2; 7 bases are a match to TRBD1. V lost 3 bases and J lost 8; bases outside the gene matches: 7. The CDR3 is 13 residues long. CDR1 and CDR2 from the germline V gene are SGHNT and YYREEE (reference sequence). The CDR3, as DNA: TGTGCCAGCAGCTACAGGGGCGGTCGGGGCTACACCTTC. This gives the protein CASSYRGGRGYTF.

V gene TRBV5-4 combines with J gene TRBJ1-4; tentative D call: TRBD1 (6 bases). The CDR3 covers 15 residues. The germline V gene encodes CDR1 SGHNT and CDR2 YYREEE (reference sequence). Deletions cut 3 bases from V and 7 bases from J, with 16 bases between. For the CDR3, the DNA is TGTGCCAGCAGCTGGGGAGGGGGAATAAGTGAAAAACTGTTTTTT. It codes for CASSWGGGISEKLFF.

The chain's CDR3 is CADYRNTIYF. In DNA form, the CDR3 reads TGTGCGGACTACCGGAACACCATATATTTT. The chain uses TRBV27 and TRBJ1-3; no clear D. The length of the CDR3 is 10 residues. From germline, CDR1 is MNHEY and CDR2 SMNVEV (reference sequence).

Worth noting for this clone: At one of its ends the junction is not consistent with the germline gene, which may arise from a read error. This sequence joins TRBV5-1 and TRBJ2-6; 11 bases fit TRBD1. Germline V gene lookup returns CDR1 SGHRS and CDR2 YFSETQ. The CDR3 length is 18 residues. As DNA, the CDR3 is TGCGCCAGCAGCTTGGGGACAGGGGGCTTAGCTGGGGCCAACGGCCTGACTTTC. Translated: CASSLGTGGLAGANGLTF.

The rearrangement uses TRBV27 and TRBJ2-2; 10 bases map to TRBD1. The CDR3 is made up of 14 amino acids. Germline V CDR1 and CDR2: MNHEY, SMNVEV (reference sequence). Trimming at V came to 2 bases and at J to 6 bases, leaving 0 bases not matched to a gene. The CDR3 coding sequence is TGTGCCAGCAGTTTAGGACAGGGGGCCGGGGAGCTGTTTTTT. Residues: CASSLGQGAGELFF.

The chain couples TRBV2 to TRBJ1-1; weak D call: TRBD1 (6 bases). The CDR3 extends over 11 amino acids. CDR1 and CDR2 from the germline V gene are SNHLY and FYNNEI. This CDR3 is CGTALNTEAFF. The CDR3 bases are TGTGGGACAGCCTTGAACACTGAAGCTTTCTTT.

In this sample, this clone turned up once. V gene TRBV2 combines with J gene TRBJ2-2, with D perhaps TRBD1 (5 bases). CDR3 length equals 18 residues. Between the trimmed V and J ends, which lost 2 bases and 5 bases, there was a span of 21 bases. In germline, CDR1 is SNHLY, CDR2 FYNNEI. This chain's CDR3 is CASSEISWGPVNTGELFF. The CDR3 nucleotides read TGTGCCAGCAGTGAAATTAGTTGGGGCCCCGTGAATACCGGGGAGCTGTTTTTT. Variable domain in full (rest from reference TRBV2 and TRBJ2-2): EPEVTQTPSHQVTQMGQEVILRCVPISNHLYFYWYRQILGQKVEFLVSFYNNEISEKSEIFDDQFSVERPDGSNFTLKIRSTKLEDSAMYFCASSEISWGPVNTGELFFGEGSRLTVL.

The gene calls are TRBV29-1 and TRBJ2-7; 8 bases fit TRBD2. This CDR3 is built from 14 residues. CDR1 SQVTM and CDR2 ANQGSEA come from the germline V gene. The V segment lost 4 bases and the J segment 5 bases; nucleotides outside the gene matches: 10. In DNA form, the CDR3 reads TGCAGCGTTGTGCCAGCGGGAGTCGGTAACGAGCAGTACTTC. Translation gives CSVVPAGVGNEQYF.